The 23 T cell receptor beta chains reported below all come from one sample, sequenced in a study of metastatic and nonmetastatic thyroid tumors. Not a single patient had been given any form of treatment at any point before undergoing thyroid surgery. TCRdb re-called clones from the PCR reads using MiXCR. The repertoire holds under 95,000 clones, with 9.5% to 15% as singletons. Sample: blood. The receptors shown here come from a female donor with papillary thyroid cancer or a benign thyroid nodule (not recorded which). Some clones in this sample may be carry-over from other donors' samples.

This clone showed up many times. This clone may be a read error of a much larger clone one base away. In the same sample, other DNA sequences code for this CDR3. The J gene is TRBJ2-7, the V gene TRBV4-3; D is perhaps TRBD2 (5 bases). V was pared by 0 bases and J by 5 bases, with 17 bases between. Germline loops: CDR1 LGHNA, CDR2 YSLEER. The CDR3 spans 16 residues. The CDR3 reads CASSQDPYRGLHEQYF. The CDR3 DNA sequence: TGCGCCAGCAGCCAAGATCCGTACAGAGGGCTGCACGAGCAGTACTTC.

About this clone itself: A much larger clone lies one base from this, so it may be a read error. The chain uses TRBV29-1 and TRBJ1-3, with D possibly matching TRBD1 (6 bases). Germline V CDR1 and CDR2: SQVTM, ANQGSEA. V lost 7 bases to trimming and J lost 8 bases, with 12 bases between them. This CDR3 contains 11 residues. Written as DNA, the CDR3 is TGCAGCGGCGGACAGTGTGACACCATATATTTT. It is translated as CSGGQCDTIYF. The variable domain in full, with the rest retrieved from reference TRBV29-1 and TRBJ1-3, is SAVISQKPSRDICQRGTSLTIQCQVDSQVTMMFWYRQQPGQSLTLIATANQGSEATYESGFVIDKFPISRPNLTFSTLTVSNMSPEDSSIYLCSGGQCDTIYFGEGSWLTVV.

This clone showed up just a few times. One junction end does not reproduce the germline sequence, and a read error may be involved. The rearrangement uses TRBV7-2 and TRBJ2-5, with D perhaps TRBD1 (6 bases). CDR1 and CDR2 from the germline V gene are SGHTA and FQGNSA. The CDR3 runs to 12 residues. The DNA of the CDR3 is TGTGCCAGCAGCACGAGGACAGAGACGCAGTACTTC. It specifies CASSTRTETQYF.

This clone was found many times. This rearrangement joins TRBV5-6 to TRBJ1-2; D might be TRBD1 (5 bases). Germline CDR1 reads SGHDT; CDR2 reads YYEEEE. Between the trimmed V and J ends, which lost 3 bases and 5 bases, there was a span of 11 bases. The CDR3 extends over 13 amino acids. CDR3 in amino acids: CASSYSGMYGYTF. CDR3 in DNA: TGTGCCAGCAGCTACTCAGGGATGTATGGCTACACCTTC.

In its sample, this clone was seen many times. The chain joins TRBV12-3 or TRBV12-4 to TRBJ1-1; unclear D gene. The V gene lost 2 bases and the J gene lost 2 bases, with 12 bases spanning the gap. The CDR3 contains 15 residues. The DNA of the CDR3 is TGTGCCAGCAGTTTAAATCGGGTCAGAAACACTGAAGCTTTCTTT. Protein: CASSLNRVRNTEAFF.

This clone was recorded at least ten times. The chain carries TRBV5-1 and TRBJ1-4; 9 bases fit TRBD1. CDR1 and CDR2 (germline): SGHRS, YFSETQ. The CDR3 covers 14 residues. The V segment lost 4 bases and the J segment 5 bases; nucleotides outside the gene matches: 3. The CDR3 here is CASSPGQGNEKLFF. CDR3 coding DNA: TGCGCCAGCAGCCCGGGACAGGGCAATGAAAAACTGTTTTTT.

Ten or more counts support this clone. The V gene is TRBV6-1, the J gene TRBJ1-3, with a weak D call TRBD1 (6 bases). Trimming stripped 5 bases from V and 0 bases from J, with 17 bases between. The CDR3 has 17 amino acids. The germline CDR1 and CDR2 sequences are MNHNS and SASEGT. The CDR3 loop is CASSRTDRLYSGNTIYF. The CDR3 bases are TGTGCCAGCAGTAGGACAGACCGCCTGTACTCTGGAAACACCATATATTTT.

This clone was observed many times. The chain is built from TRBV11-1 and TRBJ2-4, with 9 bases fitting TRBD1. CDR3 length equals 19 residues. After removal of 4 bases from V and 2 bases from J, the junction contained 15 bases not matched to a gene. The V gene's germline CDR1 is SGHAT and CDR2 FQDESV (reference sequence). CDR3 sequence: CASSSTSITGGETKNIQYF. The CDR3 region has the DNA TGTGCCAGCAGCTCCACCTCCATAACAGGGGGCGAAACCAAAAACATTCAGTACTTC.

This clone was seen ten or more times. This chain joins TRBV12-3 or TRBV12-4 and TRBJ2-5; 9 bases map to TRBD1. The V gene end was trimmed by 3 bases and the J gene end by 4 bases; junction bases not matched to a gene: 6. This CDR3 region has 15 residues. The CDR3 region is CASSFRGQGTETQYF. DNA of the CDR3: TGTGCCAGCAGTTTTCGGGGACAGGGTACAGAGACCCAGTACTTC.

V is TRBV6-1 and J is TRBJ1-3; a possible D gene is TRBD1 (5 bases). V was pared by 8 bases and J by 0 bases, with 17 bases between. CDR3 length: 16 residues. Germline assignment: CDR1 MNHNS and CDR2 SASEGT. The CDR3 coding sequence is TGTGCCAGCGGGGGGGGGACCCACCTCTCTGGAAACACCATATATTTT. It encodes CASGGGTHLSGNTIYF.

This clone was counted ten times or more. This chain connects TRBV7-2 to TRBJ1-1; TRBD1 aligns across 8 bases. This CDR3 has 14 residues. Per germline, CDR1 SGHTA and CDR2 FQGNSA. Trimming cost V 5 bases and J 0 bases; bases outside gene matches: 2. The CDR3 reads CASSGTGMNTEAFF. The CDR3 DNA follows: TGTGCCAGCAGCGGGACAGGTATGAACACTGAAGCTTTCTTT.

This clone has at least ten counts. V is TRBV20-1 and J is TRBJ2-1; possible D gene TRBD2, 6 bases. Trimming pared 7 bases from V and 9 bases from J, leaving 19 bases between. The CDR3 has 13 residues. CDR1 is DFQATT, CDR2 SNEGSKA, per germline (reference sequence). Written as DNA, the CDR3 is TGCAGTGTAACTAGCCTCGGAGGTGGTGAGCAGTTCTTC. Residues: CSVTSLGGGEQFF.

This clone was seen ten or more times. As DNA, the CDR3 is TGTGCCAGCAGGGGGAGGGGGGCATGGGCTTTCTTT. This sequence encodes CASRGRGAWAFF. The chain is built from TRBV2 and TRBJ1-1; D is possibly TRBD1 (6 bases). With 6 bases removed from V and 11 bases from J, the gap between germline ends came to 16 bases. Germline V gives CDR1 SNHLY, CDR2 FYNNEI. The CDR3 totals 12 residues.

The rearrangement links TRBV19 to TRBJ2-6; maybe TRBD1 (7 bases). Germline V CDR1 and CDR2: LNHDA, SQIVND (reference sequence). Trimming took off 4 bases at V and 0 bases at J, with 16 bases between the two ends. The CDR3 runs 18 residues. This CDR3 is CASSNRGTAGSGANVLTF. In DNA form, the CDR3 reads TGTGCCAGTAGTAATCGCGGGACAGCGGGCTCTGGGGCCAACGTCCTGACTTTC.

This clone was counted many times. The V call is TRBV19, the J call TRBJ1-2; no reliable D call. The germline V and J ends were trimmed by 6 bases and 2 bases, with 7 bases remaining between them. This CDR3 is 12 amino acids long. Germline V gives CDR1 LNHDA, CDR2 SQIVND (reference sequence). As DNA, the CDR3 is TGTGCCAGTAGCCCGGGGAACTATGGCTACACCTTC. This translates into CASSPGNYGYTF.

This clone was recorded many times. The V gene is TRBV11-2, the J gene TRBJ2-2; D might be TRBD1 (6 bases). The germline V gene encodes CDR1 SGHAT and CDR2 FQNNGV. The V gene lost 7 bases and the J gene lost 3 bases, with 18 bases spanning the gap. The CDR3 is 16 residues long. The CDR3 reads CASIQAGGWDTGELFF. As DNA, the CDR3 is TGTGCCAGCATCCAAGCTGGGGGCTGGGACACCGGGGAGCTGTTTTTT. Based on the CDR3 plus reference TRBV11-2 and TRBJ2-2, the full variable domain is EAGVAQSPRYKIIEKRQSVAFWCNPISGHATLYWYQQILGQGPKLLIQFQNNGVVDDSQLPKDRFSAERLKGVDSTLKIQPAKLEDSAVYLCASIQAGGWDTGELFFGEGSRLTVL.

There are many counts of this clone. The chain is built from TRBV6-5 and TRBJ1-6; TRBD1 is a possible D gene (5 bases). Trimming took 0 bases from V and 8 from J, leaving 20 bases between them. Germline V gives CDR1 MNHEY, CDR2 SVGAGI. This CDR3 has 18 residues. CDR3 loop: CASSYSLPGRGRDSPLHF. CDR3 nucleotide sequence: TGTGCCAGCAGTTACTCGTTGCCGGGGAGGGGCCGGGATTCACCCCTCCACTTT.

This clone was recorded at least ten times. The chain links TRBV29-1 to TRBJ1-2, with a possible D match to TRBD1 (6 bases). The CDR3 sequence is 14 residues long. Germline V gene sequence: CDR1 SQVTM, CDR2 ANQGSEA. V was pared by 4 bases and J by 1 base, with 13 bases between. The CDR3 DNA follows: TGCAGCGTTGTACAGACAGGAGATAACTATGGCTACACCTTC. The encoded protein is CSVVQTGDNYGYTF.

The table lists this clone with many counts. The chain carries TRBV9 and TRBJ2-1, with 7 nucleotides matching TRBD1. CDR1 SGDLS and CDR2 YYNGEE come from the germline V gene. V was pared by 4 bases and J by 7 bases, with 2 bases of the junction left unmatched. The CDR3 runs to 12 residues. The CDR3 sequence is CASSTQGNEQFF. The CDR3 bases are TGTGCCAGCAGCACACAGGGGAATGAGCAGTTCTTC.

At least ten counts were recorded for this clone. The chain links TRBV7-2 to TRBJ2-1, with 9 bases that match TRBD2. The CDR3 sequence is 18 residues long. V trimming: 1 base; J trimming: 1 base; junction bases outside the gene matches: 8. CDR1 is SGHTA, CDR2 FQGNSA, per germline. In nucleotides, the CDR3 is TGTGCCAGCAGCTTAGTCCCCCCTAGCGGGATGTCCTACAATGAGCAGTTCTTC. The encoded protein is CASSLVPPSGMSYNEQFF.

This clone was seen more than once but under ten times. This may arise from a read error, as a much more abundant clone is one base away. The chain uses TRBV20-1 and TRBJ2-3; the D call may be TRBD1 or TRBD2 (5 bases each). V was trimmed by 6 bases and J by 2 bases, leaving 12 bases between them. CDR3 size: 13 residues. Germline values: CDR1 DFQATT, CDR2 SNEGSKA (reference sequence). CDR3 sequence reads: CSAHRGDTDTQYF. CDR3 DNA: TGCAGTGCCCATAGGGGAGACACAGATACGCAGTATTTT.

This clone was counted ten times or more. J is TRBJ1-1 and V is TRBV7-3, with D possibly TRBD1 on 5 matching bases. Trimming took off 5 bases at V and 8 bases at J, with 15 bases between the two ends. The length of the CDR3 is 13 residues. The germline CDR1 and CDR2 sequences are SGHTA and FQGTGA. For the CDR3, the DNA is TGTGCCAGCAGCCGATCCCAGGGTGCAGAAGCTTTCTTT. Translation: CASSRSQGAEAFF. The full variable domain, in which reference TRBV7-3 and TRBJ1-1 provide the parts outside the CDR3, is GAGVSQTPSNKVTEKGKYVELRCDPISGHTALYWYRQSLGQGPEFLIYFQGTGAADDSGLPNDRFFAVRPEGSVSTLKIQRTERGDSAVYLCASSRSQGAEAFFGQGTRLTVV.

This clone occurred many times. The genes are TRBV28 and TRBJ2-7; TRBD1 agrees at 9 bases. The J segment lost 3 bases and the V segment lost 5 bases, leaving 8 bases of the junction unmatched. Germline V gene data show CDR1 as MDHEN and CDR2 as SYDVKM. The CDR3 runs 15 residues. The CDR3 sequence is CASSRRTGVDYEQYF. CDR3 sequence (DNA): TGTGCCAGCAGTCGTCGGACAGGGGTCGACTACGAGCAGTACTTC.